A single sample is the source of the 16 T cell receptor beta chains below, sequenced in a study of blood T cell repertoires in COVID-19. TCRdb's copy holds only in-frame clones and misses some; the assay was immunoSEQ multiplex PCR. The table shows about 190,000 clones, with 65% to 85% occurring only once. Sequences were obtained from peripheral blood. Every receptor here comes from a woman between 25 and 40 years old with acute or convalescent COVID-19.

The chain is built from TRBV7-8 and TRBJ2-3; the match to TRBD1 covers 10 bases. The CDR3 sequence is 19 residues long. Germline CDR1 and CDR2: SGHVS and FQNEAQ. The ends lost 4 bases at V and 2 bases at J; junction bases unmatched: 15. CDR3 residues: CASSWRTGGDAANTDTQYF. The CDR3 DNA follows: TGTGCCAGCAGCTGGAGGACAGGGGGTGACGCGGCCAACACAGATACGCAGTATTTT.

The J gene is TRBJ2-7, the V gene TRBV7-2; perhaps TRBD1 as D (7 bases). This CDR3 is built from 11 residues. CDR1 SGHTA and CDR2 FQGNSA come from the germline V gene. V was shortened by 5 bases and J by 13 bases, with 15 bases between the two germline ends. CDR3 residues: CASSPRGVDYF. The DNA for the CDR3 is TGTGCCAGCAGCCCCAGGGGGGTGGATTACTTC.

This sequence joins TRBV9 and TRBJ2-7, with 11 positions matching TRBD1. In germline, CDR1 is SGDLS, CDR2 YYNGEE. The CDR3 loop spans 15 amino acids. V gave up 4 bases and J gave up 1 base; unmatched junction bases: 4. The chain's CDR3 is CASSTGTGGSYEQYF. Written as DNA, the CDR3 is TGTGCCAGCAGCACCGGGACAGGGGGTTCCTACGAGCAGTACTTC.

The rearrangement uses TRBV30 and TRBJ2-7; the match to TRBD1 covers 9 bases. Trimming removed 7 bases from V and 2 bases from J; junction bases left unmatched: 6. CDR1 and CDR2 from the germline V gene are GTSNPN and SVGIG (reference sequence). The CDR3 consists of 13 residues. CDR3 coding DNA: TGTGCCTCCTGGGACAGGGACACCTACGAGCAGTACTTC. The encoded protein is CASWDRDTYEQYF.

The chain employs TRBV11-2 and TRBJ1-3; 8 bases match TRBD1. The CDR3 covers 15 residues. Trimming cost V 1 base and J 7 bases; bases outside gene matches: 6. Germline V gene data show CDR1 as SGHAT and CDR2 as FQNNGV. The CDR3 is CASSLVGQGRNTIYF. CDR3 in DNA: TGTGCCAGCAGCTTAGTAGGACAGGGTCGGAACACCATATATTTT.

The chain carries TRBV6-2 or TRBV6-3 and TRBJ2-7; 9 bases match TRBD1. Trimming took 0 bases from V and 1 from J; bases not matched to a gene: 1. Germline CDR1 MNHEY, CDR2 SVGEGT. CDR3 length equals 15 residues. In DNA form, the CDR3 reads TGTGCCAGCAGTTACTCCGGGACAGGGTCCTACGAGCAGTACTTC. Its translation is CASSYSGTGSYEQYF.

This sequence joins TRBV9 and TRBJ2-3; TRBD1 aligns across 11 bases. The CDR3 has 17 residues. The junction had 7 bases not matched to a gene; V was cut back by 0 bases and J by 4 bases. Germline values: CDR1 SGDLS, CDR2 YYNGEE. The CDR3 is CASSVAPPGQGADTQYF. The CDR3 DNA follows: TGTGCCAGCAGCGTAGCTCCTCCGGGACAGGGGGCAGATACGCAGTATTTT.

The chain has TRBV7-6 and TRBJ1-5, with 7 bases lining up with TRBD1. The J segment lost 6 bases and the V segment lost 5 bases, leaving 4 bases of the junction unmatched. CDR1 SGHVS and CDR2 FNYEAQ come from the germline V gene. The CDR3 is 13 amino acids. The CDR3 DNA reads TGTGCCAGCAGCCGAGGGGGCACTCAGCCCCAGCATTTT. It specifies CASSRGGTQPQHF.

The CDR3 spells CASSSGLAGGQSDEETQYF. Here the CDR3 DNA reads TGTGCCAGCAGTTCTGGACTAGCGGGGGGACAAAGCGATGAAGAGACCCAGTACTTC. The chain combines TRBV7-6 with TRBJ2-5, with TRBD2 matching 14 bases. The CDR3 contains 19 residues. In germline, CDR1 is SGHVS, CDR2 FNYEAQ. V trimming: 6 bases; J trimming: 3 bases; junction bases outside the gene matches: 15. Filled out from reference TRBV7-6 and TRBJ2-5, the complete variable domain reads GAGVSQSPRYKVTKRGQDVALRCDPISGHVSLYWYRQALGQGPEFLTYFNYEAQQDKSGLPNDRFSAERPEGSISTLTIQRTEQRDSAMYRCASSSGLAGGQSDEETQYFGPGTRLLVL.

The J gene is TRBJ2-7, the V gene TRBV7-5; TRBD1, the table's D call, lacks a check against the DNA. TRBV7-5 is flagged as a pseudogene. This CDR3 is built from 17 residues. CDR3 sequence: CVRSCSTGQGLCYEQYF. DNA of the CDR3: TGTGTCAGAAGCTGTAGTACTGGACAGGGTCTTTGTTACGAGCAGTACTTC.

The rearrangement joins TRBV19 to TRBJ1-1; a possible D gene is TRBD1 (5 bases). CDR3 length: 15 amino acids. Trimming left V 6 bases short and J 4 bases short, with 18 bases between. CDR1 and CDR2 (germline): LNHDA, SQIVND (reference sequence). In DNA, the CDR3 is TGTGCCAGTAGGGGCTGGGGGACTAGGATCACTGAAGCTTTCTTT. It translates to CASRGWGTRITEAFF. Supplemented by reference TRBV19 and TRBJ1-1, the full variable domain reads DGGITQSPKYLFRKEGQNVTLSCEQNLNHDAMYWYRQDPGQGLRLIYYSQIVNDFQKGDIAEGYSVSREKKESFPLTVTSAQKNPTAFYLCASRGWGTRITEAFFGQGTRLTVV.

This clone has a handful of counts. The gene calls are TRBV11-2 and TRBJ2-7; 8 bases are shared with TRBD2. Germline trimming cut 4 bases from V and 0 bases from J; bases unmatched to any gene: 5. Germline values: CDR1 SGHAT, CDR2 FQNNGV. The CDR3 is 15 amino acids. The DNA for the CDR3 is TGTGCCAGCAGCTCGGCGGGGGGATACTCCTACGAGCAGTACTTC. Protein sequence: CASSSAGGYSYEQYF.

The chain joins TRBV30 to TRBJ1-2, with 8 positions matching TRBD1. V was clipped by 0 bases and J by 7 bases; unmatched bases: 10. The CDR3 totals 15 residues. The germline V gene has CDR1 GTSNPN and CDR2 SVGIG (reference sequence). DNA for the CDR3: TGTGCCTGGAGTGTAAATGCTCAGGGGGCGAGTGGCTACACCTTC. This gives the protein CAWSVNAQGASGYTF.

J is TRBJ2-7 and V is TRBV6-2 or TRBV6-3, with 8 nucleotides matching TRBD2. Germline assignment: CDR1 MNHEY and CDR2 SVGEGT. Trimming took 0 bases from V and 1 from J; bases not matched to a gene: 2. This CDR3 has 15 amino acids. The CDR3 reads CASSYSGTSSYEQYF. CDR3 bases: TGTGCCAGCAGTTACTCCGGGACTAGTTCCTACGAGCAGTACTTC.

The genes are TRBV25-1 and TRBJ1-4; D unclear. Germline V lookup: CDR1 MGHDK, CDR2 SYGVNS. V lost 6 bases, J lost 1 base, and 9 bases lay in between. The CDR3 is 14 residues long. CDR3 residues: CASRPGITNEKLFF. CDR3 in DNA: TGTGCCAGCAGACCGGGGATAACTAATGAAAAACTGTTTTTT. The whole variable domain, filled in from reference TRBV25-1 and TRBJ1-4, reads EADIYQTPRYLVIGTGKKITLECSQTMGHDKMYWYQQDPGMELHLIHYSYGVNSTEKGDLSSESTVSRIRTEHFPLTLESARPSHTSQYLCASRPGITNEKLFFGSGTQLSVL.

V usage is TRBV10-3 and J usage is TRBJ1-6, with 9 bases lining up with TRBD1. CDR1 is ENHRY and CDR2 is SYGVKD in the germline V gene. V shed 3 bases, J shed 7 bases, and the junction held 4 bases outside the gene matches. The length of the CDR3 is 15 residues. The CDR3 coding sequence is TGTGCCATCAGTGATTTGGGACAGGGAAATTCACCCCTCCACTTT. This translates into CAISDLGQGNSPLHF.